Listed here is a single T cell receptor beta chain. No antigen is known for it. These data belong to a study of T cells in Graves' hyperthyroidism and ophthalmopathy. Background on the study: The blood sample was taken at first diagnosis, before treatment began.

RNA transcripts provided the source from which TCR beta CDR3 regions were amplified. First-round RT-PCR of the TCR CDR3 relied on the HTBI primer set. TCRdb called the multiplex PCR reads again in MiXCR, with one record for every CDR3 protein. The sample gives over 250,000 distinct CDR3 sequences, roughly 22% of which show up once; around two thirds is in the top ten. Whole-study findings and limits: The model identified upcoming ophthalmopathy a median about 7.1 months ahead of onset.

A NOSPECS grade of at least 4, a Clinical Activity Score of at least 3 and duration under 3 months were recorded in ophthalmopathy patients. Patients showing uncontrolled infection, other autoimmune disease, pregnancy or lactation were ineligible. Trimming removed 0 bases from V and 7 bases from J, with 22 bases in between. CDR1 is SGHRS and CDR2 is YFSETQ in the germline V gene. The CDR3 extends over 17 amino acids. The sequencing sample was made of blood. The chain is built from TRBV5-1 and TRBJ1-2, with a weak D call TRBD1 (5 bases). This TCR was sampled from a man younger than 40 with Graves' ophthalmopathy. This CDR3 is CASSLGPGSSRAFGYTF. The CDR3 coding sequence is TGCGCCAGCAGCTTGGGTCCTGGGTCCAGCAGGGCCTTTGGCTACACCTTC.